These T cell receptor beta chains were read from a single sample in a study of blood T cell repertoires in COVID-19. The method was immunoSEQ multiplex PCR; TCRdb's version includes in-frame clones alone and lacks a portion of them. The table records some 160,000 clones, 80% of them present only once. The source material was PBMCs or T cells enriched from blood (not recorded which). These receptors all stem from an older woman who had recovered from COVID-19. CDR3s include the opening cysteine and the closing phenylalanine or tryptophan. D genes are given only for firm matches. Only some rows state a clone size, as once, few, many or a class for expanded clones.

TRBD2,TRBJ2-1,TRBV4-1,-,CASSQGRGGYEQFF,TGCGCCAGCAGCCAAGGGCGGGGGGGCTATGAGCAGTTCTTC
-,TRBJ2-7,TRBV14,many,CASSPFPHYEQYF,TGTGCCAGCAGCCCTTTCCCACACTACGAGCAGTACTTC
-,TRBJ1-1,TRBV12-3/TRBV12-4,-,CASSRTLNTEAFF,TGTGCCAGCAGCCGCACTTTGAACACTGAAGCTTTCTTT
-,TRBJ2-5,TRBV7-2,-,CASSLLPAVETQYF,TGTGCCAGCAGCTTATTGCCGGCGGTGGAGACCCAGTACTTC
TRBD2,TRBJ2-1,TRBV4-2,-,CASSPRWGGGPYNEQFF,TGTGCCAGCAGCCCCCGGTGGGGCGGGGGGCCATACAATGAGCAGTTCTTC
TRBD1,TRBJ1-1,TRBV19,-,CASSSSRGSEAFF,TGTGCCAGTAGTAGTTCCAGGGGGTCTGAAGCTTTCTTT
-,TRBJ2-1,TRBV30,-,CALPIRLISSYNEQFF,TGTGCCTTACCTATCAGACTGATCTCATCCTACAATGAGCAGTTCTTC
-,TRBJ1-1,TRBV9,many,CASSVGGGSTEAFF,TGTGCCAGCAGCGTAGGGGGAGGATCCACTGAAGCTTTCTTT
TRBD2,TRBJ2-2,TRBV2,-,CASRGGLSNTGELFF,TGTGCCAGCCGCGGGGGACTTTCGAACACCGGGGAGCTGTTTTTT
TRBD1,TRBJ2-3,TRBV13,-,CASSSRQGGTDTQYF,TGTGCCAGCAGCTCAAGACAGGGGGGAACAGATACGCAGTATTTT
-,TRBJ2-3,TRBV27,-,CASNLLGVGRGDTQYF,TGTGCCAGCAACCTGCTGGGAGTTGGAAGAGGAGATACGCAGTATTTT
-,TRBJ2-5,TRBV19,-,CASTPGVGRVPETQYF,TGTGCCAGTACCCCCGGCGTGGGCAGGGTCCCGGAGACCCAGTACTTC
TRBD1,TRBJ2-2,TRBV29-1,once,CSVEDRGDTGELFF,TGCAGCGTTGAGGACAGGGGAGACACCGGGGAGCTGTTTTTT
TRBD2,TRBJ2-3,TRBV27,-,CASKLAGPSTDTQYF,TGTGCCAGCAAACTAGCGGGGCCTAGCACAGATACGCAGTATTTT
TRBD1,TRBJ2-5,TRBV9,-,CASSSGQGQETQYF,TGTGCCAGCAGCTCAGGACAGGGGCAAGAGACCCAGTACTTC
-,TRBJ2-3,TRBV4-1,-,CASSLTTTDTQYF,TGCGCCAGCAGCCTGACTACCACAGATACGCAGTATTTT
-,TRBJ1-1,TRBV10-2,-,CASSEGQINTEAFF,TGCGCCAGCAGTGAGGGACAAATTAACACTGAAGCTTTCTTT
-,TRBJ1-1,TRBV28,-,CASSLRGSNTEAFF,TGTGCCAGCAGTTTAAGGGGTTCGAACACTGAAGCTTTCTTT
TRBD2,TRBJ2-7,TRBV27,-,CASSFGGGAIYEQYF,TGTGCCAGCAGTTTCGGCGGGGGGGCTATCTACGAGCAGTACTTC
-,TRBJ1-1,TRBV27,-,CASSLAAAANTEAFF,TGTGCCAGCAGTTTGGCCGCGGCGGCTAACACTGAAGCTTTCTTT
-,TRBJ2-1,TRBV19,-,CASSQQGARTSRGLGEQFF,TGTGCCAGTAGTCAACAGGGGGCGCGGACTAGCCGGGGTCTCGGCGAGCAGTTCTTC
-,TRBJ1-2,TRBV6-1,-,CASSEVAGPYGYTF,TGTGCCAGCAGTGAAGTTGCAGGCCCATATGGCTACACCTTC
TRBD2,TRBJ2-3,TRBV2,-,CASSETPGGNTDTQYF,TGTGCCAGCAGTGAAACGCCGGGGGGGAACACAGATACGCAGTATTTT
TRBD2,TRBJ2-5,TRBV6-5,-,CASSLTSGGPRVAQYF,TGTGCCAGCAGTTTGACTAGCGGGGGGCCCCGCGTGGCCCAGTACTTC
-,TRBJ2-3,TRBV10-2,-,CASNPSDRYSDTQYF,TGCGCCAGCAACCCCTCCGACAGGTATAGCGATACGCAGTATTTT
-,TRBJ1-6,TRBV24-1,-,CATSDSDINSPLHF,TGTGCCACCAGTGATTCTGACATAAATTCACCCCTCCACTTT
-,TRBJ1-1,TRBV10-3,-,CAISDTGFTEAFF,TGTGCCATCAGTGATACGGGTTTCACTGAAGCTTTCTTT
-,TRBJ1-2,TRBV9,-,CASSASLNYGYTF,TGTGCCAGCAGCGCTTCCCTTAACTATGGCTACACCTTC
TRBD2,TRBJ2-7,TRBV6-5,-,CASSWTGLAGVNEQYF,TGTGCCAGCAGTTGGACCGGACTAGCGGGCGTTAACGAGCAGTACTTC
TRBD1,TRBJ2-4,TRBV7-8,-,CASSIKSGTGLAKNIQYF,TGTGCCAGCAGCATAAAATCCGGGACAGGACTAGCCAAAAACATTCAGTACTTC
TRBD1,TRBJ1-5,TRBV12-5,-,CASGLVRSGQGARGDQPQHF,TGTGCTAGTGGTTTGGTACGTTCGGGACAGGGGGCGCGGGGTGATCAGCCCCAGCATTTT
TRBD1,TRBJ1-4,TRBV19,-,CASSDRGLAEKLFF,TGTGCCAGTAGTGACAGGGGGCTGGCTGAAAAACTGTTTTTT
-,TRBJ2-2,TRBV11-3,-,CASRGGTGELFF,TGTGCCAGCAGGGGGGGCACCGGGGAGCTGTTTTTT
-,TRBJ2-5,TRBV10-3,-,CAISEEEETQYF,TGTGCCATCAGTGAGGAGGAGGAGACCCAGTACTTC
-,TRBJ2-1,TRBV27,-,CASSLSSPIRGHEQFF,TGTGCCAGCAGTTTATCCTCCCCAATCAGGGGTCATGAGCAGTTCTTC
-,TRBJ1-2,TRBV4-1,-,CASSQDMGGYGYTF,TGCGCCAGCAGCCAAGATATGGGAGGCTATGGCTACACCTTC
-,TRBJ2-2,TRBV24-1,-,CATSVSYQGPNTGELFF,TGTGCCACCAGTGTATCCTATCAGGGCCCCAACACCGGGGAGCTGTTTTTT
-,TRBJ1-2,TRBV19,-,CASGDTINYGYTF,TGTGCCAGTGGGGACACAATTAACTATGGCTACACCTTC
-,TRBJ2-1,TRBV5-4,once,CASSPDRSPYNEQFF,TGTGCCAGCAGTCCTGACAGGTCCCCCTACAATGAGCAGTTCTTC
-,TRBJ2-3,TRBV24-1,-,CATSDTHEGPDTQYF,TGTGCCACCAGTGATACTCATGAGGGCCCAGATACGCAGTATTTT
TRBD1,TRBJ1-5,TRBV4-1,-,CASSQADRENQPQHF,TGCGCCAGCAGCCAAGCCGACAGGGAAAATCAGCCCCAGCATTTT
-,TRBJ1-1,TRBV2,-,CASSNPRNTEAFF,TGTGCCAGCAGTAATCCCAGGAACACTGAAGCTTTCTTT
-,TRBJ1-4,TRBV9,few,CASSVGQRNEKLFF,TGTGCCAGCAGCGTAGGACAGAGAAATGAAAAACTGTTTTTT
-,TRBJ1-4,TRBV27,-,CASKLGRTGNEKLFF,TGTGCCAGCAAGTTGGGGCGGACGGGTAATGAAAAACTGTTTTTT
TRBD1,TRBJ1-2,TRBV10-3,-,CAISGDRGNGYTF,TGTGCCATCAGTGGGGACAGAGGTAATGGCTACACCTTC
TRBD1,TRBJ1-2,TRBV19,-,CASRDRASDGYTF,TGTGCCAGTCGGGACAGGGCTTCCGATGGCTACACCTTC
TRBD1,TRBJ1-2,TRBV24-1,few,CATSDPPGTGVNYGYTF,TGTGCCACCAGTGATCCGCCCGGGACAGGGGTCAACTATGGCTACACCTTC
-,TRBJ2-2,TRBV7-3,-,CASSSSGTGELFF,TGTGCCAGCAGCTCCTCGGGGACCGGGGAGCTGTTTTTT
-,TRBJ1-3,TRBV7-7,few,CASSPLGVPGDTIYF,TGTGCCAGCAGCCCGCTGGGGGTGCCGGGGGACACCATATATTTT